The next 9 T cell receptor beta chains were all read from a single sample in a study of cytomegalovirus exposure and HLA in healthy donors. It was with 60 Vbeta and 13 Jbeta primers that the PCR ran. The assay was immunoSEQ multiplex PCR, and TCRdb's table has in-frame clones only and misses some. Of 200,000 to 250,000 clones in the sample, around 80% were seen once. The sequencing sample was made of PBMCs. These receptors all stem from a male donor in good health and CMV-seronegative.

V and J are TRBV9 and TRBJ1-5, with D possibly matching TRBD1 (6 bases). Germline V lookup: CDR1 SGDLS, CDR2 YYNGEE. This CDR3 is built from 15 residues. Trimming stripped 0 bases from V and 4 bases from J, with 11 bases between. Here the CDR3 DNA reads TGTGCCAGCAGCGTAGGCGGCAGGGGAAATCAGCCCCAGCATTTT. Its translation is CASSVGGRGNQPQHF. The whole variable domain, remainder taken from reference TRBV9 and TRBJ1-5, is DSGVTQTPKHLITATGQRVTLRCSPRSGDLSVYWYQQSLDQGLQFLIQYYNGEERAKGNILERFSAQQFPDLHSELNLSSLELGDSALYFCASSVGGRGNQPQHFGDGTRLSIL.

The V and J genes are TRBV2 and TRBJ2-7, with a possible D match to TRBD1 (6 bases). The CDR3 has 12 residues. CDR1 and CDR2 (germline): SNHLY, FYNNEI. Deletions cut 5 bases from V and 4 bases from J, with 9 bases between. The CDR3 bases are TGTGCCAGCAGTCGACAGGTTTACGAGCAGTACTTC. It encodes CASSRQVYEQYF.

With regard to this clone: Other nucleotide sequences in the sample specify the same CDR3. The chain carries TRBV7-3 and TRBJ2-5; possibly TRBD2 for D (6 bases). The CDR3 is made up of 14 amino acids. From germline, CDR1 is SGHTA and CDR2 FQGTGA. Trimming removed 2 bases at V and 5 bases at J, with 12 bases between. The DNA of the CDR3 is TGTGCCAGCAGCTTAGGAGGGAGAGGGGAGACCCAGTACTTC. Translated, it gives CASSLGGRGETQYF.

The rearrangement links TRBV5-8 to TRBJ2-5, with D perhaps TRBD1 (6 bases). Germline values: CDR1 SGHTS, CDR2 YDEGEE. This CDR3 has 13 residues. The ends were cut back, 1 base at V and 3 bases at J, with 7 bases in the middle. The CDR3 spells CASSLTGKETQYF. As DNA, the CDR3 is TGTGCCAGCAGCTTGACAGGGAAAGAGACCCAGTACTTC. The whole variable domain, filled in from reference TRBV5-8 and TRBJ2-5, reads EAGVTQSPTHLIKTRGQQATLRCSPISGHTSVYWYQQALGLGLQFLLWYDEGEERNRGNFPPRFSGRQFPNYSSELNVNALELEDSALYLCASSLTGKETQYFGPGTRLLVL.

This clone was detected only a few times. The V and J genes are TRBV5-1 and TRBJ1-4; no clear D. V lost 0 bases, J lost 8 bases, and 17 bases lay in between. Germline V lookup: CDR1 SGHRS, CDR2 YFSETQ. CDR3 length equals 16 residues. As DNA, the CDR3 is TGCGCCAGCAGCTTGGCCGGCGGAGGGTCGGGGGAAAAACTGTTTTTT. Its translation: CASSLAGGGSGEKLFF. Full variable domain (remainder filled in from reference TRBV5-1 and TRBJ1-4): KAGVTQTPRYLIKTRGQQVTLSCSPISGHRSVSWYQQTPGQGLQFLFEYFSETQRNKGNFPGRFSGRQFSNSRSEMNVSTLELGDSALYLCASSLAGGGSGEKLFFGSGTQLSVL.

This chain links TRBV25-1 with TRBJ2-7, with D tentatively TRBD2 (7 bases). The CDR3 runs to 17 residues. V was trimmed by 6 bases and J by 0 bases, leaving 21 bases between them. The germline gives CDR1 MGHDK, CDR2 SYGVNS. The CDR3 bases are TGTGCCAGCAGCAGTGAGGGGGGGGACCCCCACTCCTACGAGCAGTACTTC. Protein sequence: CASSSEGGDPHSYEQYF.

The genes are TRBV7-6 and TRBJ2-1; TRBD2 agrees at 11 bases. The CDR3 sequence is 16 residues long. Germline V gene data show CDR1 as SGHVS and CDR2 as FNYEAQ. Trimming removed 2 bases from V and 7 bases from J; junction bases left unmatched: 7. DNA for the CDR3: TGTGCCAGCAGCTTATCAGAGACTAGCGGGAAAAATGAGCAGTTCTTC. It specifies CASSLSETSGKNEQFF.

Turning to this clone: Different DNA sequences within this sample yield the same CDR3. The CDR3 bases are TGTGCCAGCAGTGAAGCGGGGGGCTATGGCTACACCTTC. Amino acid sequence: CASSEAGGYGYTF. J is TRBJ1-2 and V is TRBV6-1; tentatively, D is TRBD1 (5 bases). The V gene's germline CDR1 is MNHNS and CDR2 SASEGT. Between the trimmed V and J ends, which lost 0 bases and 4 bases, there was a span of 6 bases. This CDR3 contains 13 residues.

This rearrangement joins TRBV11-2 to TRBJ2-1, with 14 nucleotides matching TRBD2. V lost 2 bases, J lost 8 bases, and 11 bases stayed unmatched. The CDR3 runs to 18 residues. CDR1 and CDR2 (germline): SGHAT, FQNNGV. The CDR3 DNA reads TGTGCCAGCAGCTTAACCGCGACTAGCGGGAGGGCGGGGTATGAGCAGTTCTTC. Amino acids: CASSLTATSGRAGYEQFF.